These T cell receptor beta chains were read from a single sample in a study of T-cell memory formation after mild COVID-19. MiXCR, run by TCRdb on the 5' RACE reads, gives a single entry per CDR3 protein. The sample carries around 390,000 distinct CDR3 sequences, about a sixth recorded once. Input material: PBMCs or a T cell subset sorted from them (not recorded which). The receptor source for this set is a young man who had mild COVID-19 (a few samples of this study predate the infection). Cell type and time point are not known. The conserved cysteine and the conserved F or W are not part of the CDR3 here.

V: TRBV7-3; J: TRBJ2-2; length: 10; CDR3: ASSPRAGELF
V: TRBV28; J: TRBJ2-2; length: 14; CDR3: ASGTTSGADTGELF
V: TRBV12-3/TRBV12-4; J: TRBJ2-5; length: 10; CDR3: ASSPDQETQY
V: TRBV5-5; J: TRBJ2-2; length: 14; CDR3: ASSLARMANTGELF
V: TRBV7-9; J: TRBJ2-1; length: 14; CDR3: ASSLNPGQAFHEQF
V: TRBV7-3; J: TRBJ2-1; length: 12; CDR3: ASSYGSGANEQF
V: TRBV10-3; J: TRBJ1-1; length: 10; CDR3: AISEGGTEAF
V: TRBV27; J: TRBJ2-3; length: 13; CDR3: ASSLSDHRADTQY
V: TRBV5-1; J: TRBJ1-1; length: 12; CDR3: ASSLDPAVREAF
V: TRBV5-1; J: TRBJ2-1; length: 14; CDR3: ASSLTSGGPNNEQF
V: TRBV9; J: TRBJ2-1; length: 16; CDR3: ASSVGSGGLSSYNEQF
V: TRBV19; J: TRBJ1-6; length: 14; CDR3: ASRPGGAQYNSPLH
V: TRBV20-1; J: TRBJ2-5; length: 11; CDR3: SAIAGGPETQY
V: TRBV9; J: TRBJ1-2; length: 11; CDR3: ASSSTTRDGYT
V: TRBV5-1; J: TRBJ2-5; length: 11; CDR3: ASSFPPGETQY
V: TRBV5-1; J: TRBJ2-2; length: 14; CDR3: ASSYGLAGNTGELF
V: TRBV4-3; J: TRBJ2-3; length: 13; CDR3: ASSQDHLVGQTQY
V: TRBV7-9; J: TRBJ1-4; length: 13; CDR3: ASSSRGDTNEKLF
V: TRBV29-1; J: TRBJ1-3; length: 12; CDR3: SVQGGSSGNNIY
V: TRBV4-3; J: TRBJ2-4; length: 13; CDR3: ASSQDPTGEDIQY
V: TRBV29-1; J: TRBJ2-3; length: 11; CDR3: SVTSPGTDTQY
V: TRBV7-9; J: TRBJ1-6; length: 16; CDR3: ASSRRQGAHLYNSPLH
V: TRBV19; J: TRBJ1-1; length: 14; CDR3: ASKGGPGNRDTEAF
V: TRBV7-2; J: TRBJ2-2; length: 11; CDR3: ASSPPIAGELF
V: TRBV27; J: TRBJ1-5; length: 13; CDR3: ASSLQTGGNQPQH
V: TRBV20-1; J: TRBJ1-1; length: 11; CDR3: SARDHVNPEAF
V: TRBV7-9; J: TRBJ1-4; length: 14; CDR3: ASSGRRQGETEKLF